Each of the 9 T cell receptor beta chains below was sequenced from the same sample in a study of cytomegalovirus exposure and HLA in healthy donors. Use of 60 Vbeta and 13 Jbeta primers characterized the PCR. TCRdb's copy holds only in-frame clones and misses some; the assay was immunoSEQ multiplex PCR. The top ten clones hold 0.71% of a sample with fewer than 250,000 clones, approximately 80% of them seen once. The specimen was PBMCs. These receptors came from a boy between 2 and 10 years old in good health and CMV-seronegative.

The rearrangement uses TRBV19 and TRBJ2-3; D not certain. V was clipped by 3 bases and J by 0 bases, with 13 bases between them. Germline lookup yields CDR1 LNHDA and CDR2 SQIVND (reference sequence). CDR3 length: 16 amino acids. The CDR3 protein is CASSIQWQTSTDTQYF. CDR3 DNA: TGTGCCAGTAGTATTCAGTGGCAGACTAGCACAGATACGCAGTATTTT. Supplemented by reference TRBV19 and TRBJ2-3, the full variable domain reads DGGITQSPKYLFRKEGQNVTLSCEQNLNHDAMYWYRQDPGQGLRLIYYSQIVNDFQKGDIAEGYSVSREKKESFPLTVTSAQKNPTAFYLCASSIQWQTSTDTQYFGPGTRLTVL.

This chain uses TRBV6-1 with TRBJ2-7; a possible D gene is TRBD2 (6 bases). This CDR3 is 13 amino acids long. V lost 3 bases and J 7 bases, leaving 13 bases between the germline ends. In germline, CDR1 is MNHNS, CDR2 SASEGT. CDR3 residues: CASSEVRDGEQYF. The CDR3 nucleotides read TGTGCCAGCAGTGAGGTGCGGGACGGAGAGCAGTACTTC.

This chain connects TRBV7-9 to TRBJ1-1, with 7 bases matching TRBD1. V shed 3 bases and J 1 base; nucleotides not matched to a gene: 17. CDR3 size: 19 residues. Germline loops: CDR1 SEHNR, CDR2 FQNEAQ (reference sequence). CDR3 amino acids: CASSFGFYADRIGNTEAFF. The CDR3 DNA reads TGTGCCAGCAGCTTCGGATTCTATGCGGACAGGATAGGGAACACTGAAGCTTTCTTT.

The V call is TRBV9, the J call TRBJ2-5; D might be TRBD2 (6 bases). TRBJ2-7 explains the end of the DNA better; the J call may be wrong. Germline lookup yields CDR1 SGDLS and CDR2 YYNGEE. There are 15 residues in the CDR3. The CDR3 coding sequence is TGTGCCAGCAGCGTAGGGGGGACTTGGGGCTACGAGCAGTACTTC. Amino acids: CASSVGGTWGYEQYF.

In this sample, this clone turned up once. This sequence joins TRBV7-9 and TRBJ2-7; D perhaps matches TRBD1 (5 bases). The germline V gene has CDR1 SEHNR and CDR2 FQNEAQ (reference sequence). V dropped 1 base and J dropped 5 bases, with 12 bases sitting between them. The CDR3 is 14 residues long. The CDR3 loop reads CASSLGLWGDEQYF. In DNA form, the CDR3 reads TGTGCCAGCAGCTTAGGACTCTGGGGCGACGAGCAGTACTTC.

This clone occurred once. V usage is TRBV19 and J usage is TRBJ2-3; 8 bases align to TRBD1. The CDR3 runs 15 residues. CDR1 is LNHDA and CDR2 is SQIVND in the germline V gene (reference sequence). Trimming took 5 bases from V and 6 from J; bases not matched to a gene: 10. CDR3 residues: CASSSLTGVRDTQYF. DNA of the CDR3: TGTGCCAGTAGTTCCTTGACAGGGGTGCGGGATACGCAGTATTTT.

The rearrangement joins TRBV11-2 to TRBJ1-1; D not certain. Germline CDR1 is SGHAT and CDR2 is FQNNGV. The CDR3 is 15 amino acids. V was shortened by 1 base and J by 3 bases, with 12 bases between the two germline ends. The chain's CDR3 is CASSLGLTAYTEAFF. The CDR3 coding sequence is TGTGCCAGCAGCTTAGGACTGACGGCCTACACTGAAGCTTTCTTT.

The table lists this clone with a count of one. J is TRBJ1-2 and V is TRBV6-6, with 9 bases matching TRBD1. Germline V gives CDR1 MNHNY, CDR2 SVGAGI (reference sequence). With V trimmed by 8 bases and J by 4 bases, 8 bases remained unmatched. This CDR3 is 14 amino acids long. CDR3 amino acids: CASLNRGQGYGYTF. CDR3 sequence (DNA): TGTGCCAGCCTGAACAGGGGGCAAGGCTATGGCTACACCTTC.

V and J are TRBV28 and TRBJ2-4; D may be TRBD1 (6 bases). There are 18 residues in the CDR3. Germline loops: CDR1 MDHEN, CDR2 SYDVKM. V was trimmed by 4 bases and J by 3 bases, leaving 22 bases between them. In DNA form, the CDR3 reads TGTGCCAGCAGTTCCACTAGACAGGTCCTACCCAGCAAAAACATTCAGTACTTC. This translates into CASSSTRQVLPSKNIQYF.